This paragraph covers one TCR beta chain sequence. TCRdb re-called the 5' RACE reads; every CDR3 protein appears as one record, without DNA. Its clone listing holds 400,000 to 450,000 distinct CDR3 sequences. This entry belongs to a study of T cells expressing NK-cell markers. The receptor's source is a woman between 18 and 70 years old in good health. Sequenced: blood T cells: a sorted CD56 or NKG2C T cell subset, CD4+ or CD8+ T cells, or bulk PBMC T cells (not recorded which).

The CDR3 protein is CASRRWGGETQYF. This chain uses TRBV6-1 with TRBJ2-5. This CDR3 comprises 13 residues. The germline gives CDR1 MNHNS, CDR2 SASEGT.